Shown below are 3 T cell receptor beta chains from a single sample sequenced in a study of T cell repertoires in cytomegalovirus infection. Their antigens are not known. MiXCR, applied by TCRdb to the reads, yields one record per CDR3 protein. Of around 130,000 distinct CDR3 sequences in the sample, roughly a quarter are singletons; the top ten hold about 37%. Specimen: PBMCs, sequenced either directly or after in vitro stimulation (not recorded which). These receptors all stem from a human donor in good health (CMV status not recorded). Some clones in this sample may be carry-over from other donors' samples.

Only a few counts were recorded for this clonotype. This rearrangement joins TRBV18 to TRBJ2-7; D is possibly TRBD1 (8 bases). Germline values: CDR1 KGHSH, CDR2 LQKENI. This CDR3 spans 15 amino acids. Trimming took off 3 bases at V and 3 bases at J, with 15 bases between the two ends. The CDR3 region is CASSPRTGRDYEQYF. CDR3 coding DNA: TGTGCCAGCTCACCCAGGACAGGGAGGGACTACGAGCAGTACTTC.

V and J are TRBV5-1 and TRBJ1-6, with D possibly TRBD1 on 5 matching bases. The CDR3 totals 15 residues. Trimming removed 4 bases from V and 7 bases from J, with 15 bases in between. The V gene's germline CDR1 is SGHRS and CDR2 YFSETQ. The CDR3 region has the DNA TGCGCCAGCAGCCGACAGACGGGACCGAATTCACCCCTCCACTTT. It codes for CASSRQTGPNSPLHF.

The J gene is TRBJ1-1, the V gene TRBV5-4; TRBD1 matches 8 bases. Germline V gives CDR1 SGHNT, CDR2 YYREEE (reference sequence). The CDR3 runs to 17 residues. V dropped 1 base and J dropped 3; count of bases not matched to a gene: 11. CDR3 loop: CASSLSQGAREDTEAFF. For the CDR3, the DNA is TGTGCCAGCAGCTTGAGCCAGGGGGCGCGTGAGGACACTGAAGCTTTCTTT.